This section outlines one T cell receptor beta chain sequence together with its context. Its antigen is currently not known. No base quality information exists; no much larger clone differs at one position. The source of the sample is a study of shared clonotypes between healthy human individuals (dated by TCRdb to about 2020). Regarding the complete study: A couple of women and three men aged 18 to 49 years were included in the cohort. For each donor, CD4 naive and CD4 memory were each given three plates, CD8 naive was given two plates, and CD8 memory was given one plate. The study deeply sequenced blood TCR repertoires of several healthy adults to estimate repertoire size and the extent of clonotype sharing between individuals. To increase sequencing depth and limit assay-specific biases, TCR repertoire library preparation and sequencing were carried out by different laboratories using diverse techniques. Between about 0.94 and 10 billion PBMCs per donor were obtained by leukapheresis.

For this chain, trimming is 2 bases at the V end and 8 bases at the J end, and the number of junction bases without a gene match is 3. Including cysteine and phenylalanine, the CDR3 has 15 amino acids. The entry retains the CDR3 DNA only, 45 bases that are in frame from base 1. CDR1 and CDR2, per the germline V gene, are LGHNA and YNFKEQ. The research as a whole found: Sampling was limited to blood, and TCR repertoires in tissue likely differ from TCR repertoires in blood. Compared with non-shared clonotypes, clonotypes shared by all four sorted-subset donors had higher generation probabilities. Sharing across four donors was observed for approximately 4.6% of naive CD4, 3% to 4% of naive CD8, about 2.3% of memory CD4, and around 0.42% of memory CD8 clonotypes. The genetic and exposure-history diversity represented was limited by the small number of donors. Even with the large sequencing depth, rarefaction of the sorted-subset datasets indicated that sequencing was incomplete. Naive subsets generally had larger estimated clonotype richness than memory subsets. Based on pairwise subsampling, the degree of clonotype sharing among donors was expected to be affected by sequencing depth.

TCR CDR3 regions were amplified from genomic DNA by multiplex PCR using the deep immunoSEQ assay. Extracted genomic DNA from each cell subset was spread evenly across all wells of several immunoSEQ 96-well plates, with each plate serving as a replicate. For sorted subsets, about 200 ng genomic DNA, equal to about 30,000 T cell genomes, was loaded into each replicate PCR. The purified libraries were quantified using a Qubit 3.0 fluorometer, sized with a Bioanalyzer 2100, and then quantified again using the KAPA Library Quantification kit. Each immunoSEQ 96-well plate was sequenced on its own single-read 150-cycle Illumina NextSeq 550 flow cell. Concerning the study's data processing: Because the immunoSEQ output held only junctional sequences and lacked quality scores, the filtering could not match the filtering applied to full-length reads. Sequences were annotated with PyIR, a Python wrapper for IgBLAST v1.9, using IMGT germline references to assign V/J genes and CDR3. Any read was removed if the V/J assignment was weak (E-value above 1e-6), the CDR3 was missing, or the read contained stop codons, out-of-frame junctions, or ambiguous translated residues. V3J clonotypes were defined as sequences sharing an identical inferred V gene, J gene, and CDR3 amino acid sequence. Percentage overlap between repertoires was computed as shared unique clonotypes divided by the size of the smaller repertoire. Richness of each repertoire was evaluated using RTK rarefaction, the Chao1 estimator, and Recon v2.1 estimates of unobserved clonotypes. Generation probabilities were computed with OLGA for all TCRbeta clonotypes obtained by the gDNA method from several donors. This is the immuneACCESS table as TCRdb keeps it, with only in-frame sequences that have V and J called. A part of the clones is gone; compared with another copy, unresolved V genes explain less than half, and the rest is unexplained. The V and J calls and clone size were taken over from that table, and D and trimming were inferred from the DNA. This sample is represented by about 2 million clones; over 85% of them were singletons. 0.85% to 1.3% of the sample goes to the ten largest clones.

CD8 naive samples were CD45RO-negative cells positively selected for CCR7, giving a CD45RA+CCR7+ population that excluded TemRA cells. The donors were healthy, HIV-negative adults who had no recently reported acute infections or vaccinations. Every donor was a Caucasian adult residing in Nashville, Tennessee, USA. Blood was obtained by leukapheresis, after which PBMCs were separated by Ficoll-Histopaque density gradient centrifugation and cryopreserved in liquid nitrogen vapor phase. Purity and quantity of every magnetically sorted T cell population were checked by analytical flow cytometry. Genomic DNA was isolated from each sorted fraction and quantified by UV absorbance on a Nanodrop 2000c.

This sequence originates from a man younger than 35 in good health. The sample was naive CD8+ T cells sorted from blood. The sample's cell subset or site label is to be understood as: CD45RA+CCR7+. Recombination joined TRBV4-2 with TRBJ2-1, with 13 central nucleotides matching TRBD2. The DNA sequence reads TGTGCCAGCAGCCAAATACTAGCGGGAGGGGATGAGCAGTTCTTC. Translated, it gives CASSQILAGGDEQFF.